The 12 T cell receptor beta chains in this list originate from one sample, sequenced in a study of blood T cell repertoires in COVID-19 (dated by TCRdb to between 2020 and 2021). The library was made by the immunoSEQ multiplex PCR assay. TCRdb's version of the immuneACCESS table is confined to in-frame rearrangements and falls short of the full clone set. An unresolved V gene accounts for under half of the shortfall where checked; the remainder is of unknown origin. The sample table lists some 52,000 clones, 85% to 90% of them with a count of one. The ten biggest clones cover roughly 5.3% of the sample. The sample consisted of peripheral blood. These receptor sequences come from a man between 60 and 75 years old with active COVID-19.

The rearrangement joins TRBV6-2 or TRBV6-3 to TRBJ2-6, with D possibly TRBD2 on 6 matching bases. This CDR3 contains 17 residues. From germline, CDR1 is MNHEY and CDR2 SVGEGT. Trimming removed 2 bases at V and 2 bases at J, with 13 bases between. CDR3 sequence: CASSYGGLAPGANVLTF. The CDR3 DNA reads TGTGCCAGCAGTTACGGAGGGCTAGCCCCTGGGGCCAACGTCCTGACTTTC.

The rearrangement links TRBV5-1 to TRBJ1-5; 8 positions match TRBD1. Germline V lookup: CDR1 SGHRS, CDR2 YFSETQ. There are 14 residues in the CDR3. V lost 0 bases and J lost 7; bases outside the gene matches: 3. The CDR3 nucleotides are TGCGCCAGCAGCTTGGAGGGACAGGCACAGCCCCAGCATTTT. Protein sequence: CASSLEGQAQPQHF.

V and J are TRBV5-4 and TRBJ2-2, with TRBD1 matching over 8 bases. The V gene's germline CDR1 is SGHNT and CDR2 YYREEE (reference sequence). This CDR3 has 16 amino acids. The V and J ends lost 4 bases and 8 bases, in that order; junction bases with no gene match: 13. The CDR3 sequence is CASSPGQGTSSGELFF. In DNA, the CDR3 is TGTGCCAGCAGCCCCGGACAGGGAACCTCGTCAGGGGAGCTGTTTTTT.

This clone was observed a few times. J is TRBJ2-3 and V is TRBV7-2; D is unclear. The ends were cut back, 4 bases at V and 0 bases at J, with 11 bases in the middle. CDR3 length equals 15 residues. The V gene's germline CDR1 is SGHTA and CDR2 FQGNSA. CDR3 DNA sequence: TGTGCCAGCAGCTCCAGTATCTCTAGCACAGATACGCAGTATTTT. Translated: CASSSSISSTDTQYF.

This rearrangement joins TRBV27 to TRBJ1-1, with 10 bases that match TRBD1. J lost 2 bases, V lost 5 bases, and 8 bases had no gene match. This CDR3 has 16 amino acids. Germline lookup yields CDR1 MNHEY and CDR2 SMNVEV (reference sequence). The CDR3 loop reads CASSTPGQGVNTEAFF. CDR3 DNA: TGTGCCAGCAGTACTCCCGGACAGGGGGTTAACACTGAAGCTTTCTTT.

The chain joins TRBV15 to TRBJ1-5; D is perhaps TRBD1 (5 bases). The V end lost 2 bases, the J end lost 7 bases, and 15 bases lay between the germline ends. The germline V gene encodes CDR1 LNHNV and CDR2 YYDKDF (reference sequence). The CDR3 has 15 residues. CDR3 residues: CATSRRRGSFQPQHF. The DNA for the CDR3 is TGTGCCACCAGCAGACGCCGGGGGAGTTTCCAGCCCCAGCATTTT.

The chain carries TRBV28 and TRBJ1-1; TRBD1 matches 8 bases. Germline CDR1 reads MDHEN; CDR2 reads SYDVKM. This CDR3 region has 16 residues. J gave up 1 base and V 5 bases, and 9 bases lay outside the gene matches. CDR3 bases: TGTGCCAGCAGTGGTGCCGGGACAGGAGCGAACACTGAAGCTTTCTTT. Protein: CASSGAGTGANTEAFF.

CDR3 amino acids: CASSFHLAGVTFDNEQFF. The DNA of the CDR3 is TGTGCCAGCAGTTTCCATCTAGCGGGAGTTACGTTCGACAATGAGCAGTTCTTC. The chain uses TRBV6-2 or TRBV6-3 and TRBJ2-1, with 10 bases identical to TRBD2. Trimming at V came to 4 bases and at J to 5 bases, leaving 14 bases not matched to a gene. Germline CDR1 reads MNHEY; CDR2 reads SVGEGT. The CDR3 has 18 amino acids.

The chain uses TRBV7-9 and TRBJ1-3, with D maybe TRBD1 (6 bases). The ends were cut back, 5 bases at V and 2 bases at J, with 16 bases in the middle. The CDR3 contains 16 residues. Germline assignment: CDR1 SEHNR and CDR2 FQNEAQ (reference sequence). The CDR3 loop is CASSPINRVPGNTIYF. DNA for the CDR3: TGTGCCAGCAGCCCCATAAACAGGGTACCTGGAAACACCATATATTTT.

The J gene is TRBJ1-6, the V gene TRBV7-3; tentative D call: TRBD1 (5 bases). V lost 2 bases, J lost 8 bases, and 13 bases lay in between. CDR1 SGHTA and CDR2 FQGTGA come from the germline V gene. CDR3 length equals 15 residues. The chain's CDR3 is CASSLGGAGDSPLHF. The CDR3 DNA reads as TGTGCCAGCAGCTTAGGTGGGGCAGGAGATTCACCCCTCCACTTT.

The chain links TRBV4-3 to TRBJ2-3; the D gene is possibly TRBD2 (5 bases). This CDR3 has 16 residues. Trimming left V 0 bases short and J 1 base short, with 11 bases between. From germline, CDR1 is LGHNA and CDR2 YSLEER. CDR3 residues: CASSQDHGGGTDTQYF. Written as DNA, the CDR3 is TGCGCCAGCAGCCAAGATCACGGAGGTGGCACAGATACGCAGTATTTT.

This clone was recorded once. The chain combines TRBV5-5 with TRBJ1-1; no definite D call. This CDR3 is 14 amino acids long. Deletions cut 5 bases from V and 4 bases from J, with 15 bases between. Germline-derived CDR1 and CDR2 are SGHKS and YYEKEE (reference sequence). The CDR3 reads CASRREVVITEAFF. CDR3 in DNA: TGTGCCAGCAGGAGAGAAGTCGTGATCACTGAAGCTTTCTTT.